This entry lists 32 T cell receptor beta chains sequenced from one sample in a study of blood T cells in healthy people across ages. PCR was performed a second time for about 7 to 11 cycles using a sample-barcoded 5' primer and a J-beta primer mix. TCRdb passed the 5' RACE reads through MiXCR, listing each CDR3 protein once. The data show more than 1 million distinct CDR3 sequences, around 45% seen once. The sample consisted of blood. These receptors were collected from a woman between 55 and 75 years old in good health.

Details on this clonotype: This may stem from a read error, because a much larger clone lies one nucleotide away. The V and J genes are TRBV7-2 and TRBJ2-5; tentative D call: TRBD2 (6 bases). The CDR3 covers 11 residues. Germline V gene lookup returns CDR1 SGHTA and CDR2 FQGNSA. For the CDR3, the DNA is TGTGCCGGCAGTCCCTCGGGGGAGCAGTACTTC. Translating it yields CAGSPSGEQYF.

Turning to this clonotype: The junction and the germline gene differ at one end; a read error may be behind it. This rearrangement joins TRBV2 to TRBJ2-6; 7 positions agree with TRBD1. Germline values: CDR1 SNHLY, CDR2 FYNNEI. The CDR3 contains 16 residues. The CDR3, as DNA: TGTGCCGGCAGTGATTTTCGGGGACAGGGGGCCAACGTCCTGACTTTC. Translated, it gives CAGSDFRGQGANVLTF.

The V gene is TRBV28, the J gene TRBJ2-5; D possibly corresponds to TRBD2 (6 bases). The length of the CDR3 is 14 residues. Germline lookup yields CDR1 MDHEN and CDR2 SYDVKM. Trimming cost V 5 bases and J 4 bases, with 14 bases left between them. CDR3 in amino acids: CASSNPGSLETQYF. The CDR3 nucleotides are TGTGCCAGCAGTAACCCCGGGAGTCTAGAGACCCAGTACTTC. The whole variable domain, remainder taken from reference TRBV28 and TRBJ2-5, is DVKVTQSSRYLVKRTGEKVFLECVQDMDHENMFWYRQDPGLGLRLIYFSYDVKMKEKGDIPEGYSVSREKKERFSLILESASTNQTSMYLCASSNPGSLETQYFGPGTRLLVL.

V is TRBV6-6 and J is TRBJ2-4; D may be TRBD1 or TRBD2 (6 bases each). V was shortened by 7 bases and J by 0 bases, with 13 bases between the two germline ends. Germline V CDR1 and CDR2: MNHNY, SVGAGI (reference sequence). The CDR3 spans 15 residues. This CDR3 is CASTEGGLAKNIQYF. CDR3 sequence (DNA): TGTGCCAGCACAGAAGGGGGGCTAGCCAAAAACATTCAGTACTTC.

V usage is TRBV7-9 and J usage is TRBJ1-6; D is ambiguous. The ends were cut back, 5 bases at V and 6 bases at J, with 14 bases in the middle. The CDR3 is 15 amino acids. CDR1 is SEHNR, CDR2 FQNEAQ, per germline (reference sequence). For the CDR3, the DNA is TGTGCCAGCAGCCCACTCAACCCAACTAATTCACCCCTCCACTTT. The encoded protein is CASSPLNPTNSPLHF.

CDR3: CASSYSGGPGAEAFF. The CDR3 DNA sequence: TGTGCCAGCAGTTATTCAGGGGGCCCCGGGGCTGAAGCTTTCTTT. The chain links TRBV28 to TRBJ1-1; 8 bases are shared with TRBD1. Trimming took 4 bases from V and 6 from J; bases not matched to a gene: 10. The CDR3 is made up of 15 amino acids. Germline V CDR1 and CDR2: MDHEN, SYDVKM.

The rearrangement uses TRBV7-8 and TRBJ2-7; 9 bases map to TRBD1. CDR3 length: 13 residues. Trimming took 5 bases from V and 6 from J; bases not matched to a gene: 5. Germline values: CDR1 SGHVS, CDR2 FQNEAQ. CDR3 protein: CASSTRTGVEQYF. The CDR3 nucleotides read TGTGCCAGCAGCACCAGGACAGGGGTCGAGCAGTACTTC. Complete variable domain (other parts from reference TRBV7-8 and TRBJ2-7): GAGVSQSPRYKVAKRGQDVALRCDPISGHVSLFWYQQALGQGPEFLTYFQNEAQLDKSGLPSDRFFAERPEGSVSTLKIQRTQQEDSAVYLCASSTRTGVEQYFGPGTRLTVT.

CDR3 region: CASRSMSDTQYF. CDR3 sequence (DNA): TGTGCCAGCAGATCCATGTCAGATACGCAGTATTTT. The chain uses TRBV12-3 or TRBV12-4 and TRBJ2-3; unclear D gene. Trimming cost V 6 bases and J 4 bases, with 8 bases left between them. This CDR3 has 12 residues.

The chain combines TRBV20-1 with TRBJ2-4; D unclear. The V and J ends lost 6 bases and 13 bases respectively, with 22 bases between them. The germline V gene encodes CDR1 DFQATT and CDR2 SNEGSKA (reference sequence). This CDR3 region has 13 residues. CDR3 amino acids: CSATRSALSEQYF. In DNA form, the CDR3 reads TGCAGTGCCACCCGCTCGGCTTTGAGTGAGCAGTACTTC.

This clonotype was seen at least ten times. This sequence joins TRBV5-6 and TRBJ2-7; D is perhaps TRBD2 (6 bases). Trimming pared 2 bases from V and 6 bases from J, leaving 9 bases between. Germline V gives CDR1 SGHDT, CDR2 YYEEEE. The CDR3 runs 12 residues. This CDR3 is CASSLGGAEQYF. The CDR3, as DNA: TGTGCCAGCAGCTTAGGAGGGGCCGAGCAGTACTTC.

This chain joins TRBV21-1 and TRBJ2-5; the table gives TRBD1 as D, unverified against the DNA. TRBV21-1 is given as a pseudogene. The CDR3 extends over 16 amino acids. This CDR3 is CASSKGSRGTRNEQYF. The CDR3 DNA sequence: TGTGCCAGCAGCAAAGGTAGCAGGGGGACTCGCAATGAGCAGTACTTC.

The chain couples TRBV20-1 to TRBJ2-7; 11 positions agree with TRBD2. V gave up 6 bases and J gave up 0 bases; unmatched junction bases: 1. The germline gives CDR1 DFQATT, CDR2 SNEGSKA (reference sequence). The CDR3 contains 13 residues. The CDR3 DNA reads TGCAGTGCCACTAGCGGGGGCTCCTACGAGCAGTACTTC. It encodes CSATSGGSYEQYF.

The chain couples TRBV7-2 to TRBJ2-1; TRBD2 aligns across 13 bases. J lost 10 bases, V lost 3 bases, and 6 bases had no gene match. Germline V gene data show CDR1 as SGHTA and CDR2 as FQGNSA. The CDR3 consists of 15 residues. The CDR3 coding sequence is TGTGCCAGCAGCTTTCGACTAGCGGGAGGAAGGGAGCAGTTCTTC. Translated, it gives CASSFRLAGGREQFF.

The CDR3 nucleotides are TGTGCCAGCAGCCCAGGACTAGCGGGCCAGCAGTTCTTC. This encodes CASSPGLAGQQFF. The chain combines TRBV12-3 or TRBV12-4 with TRBJ2-1; 11 bases fit TRBD2. The trim removed 6 bases at V and 11 bases at J, leaving 6 bases unmatched. This CDR3 spans 13 amino acids.

The chain uses TRBV5-1 and TRBJ2-3, with a weak D call TRBD2 (5 bases). CDR1 is SGHRS and CDR2 is YFSETQ in the germline V gene. Between the trimmed V and J ends, which lost 1 base and 2 bases, there was a span of 11 bases. The CDR3 runs to 15 residues. The CDR3 is CASSLTGFYTDTQYF. The CDR3 DNA is TGCGCCAGCAGCTTGACGGGGTTTTACACAGATACGCAGTATTTT. Supplemented by reference TRBV5-1 and TRBJ2-3, the full variable domain reads KAGVTQTPRYLIKTRGQQVTLSCSPISGHRSVSWYQQTPGQGLQFLFEYFSETQRNKGNFPGRFSGRQFSNSRSEMNVSTLELGDSALYLCASSLTGFYTDTQYFGPGTRLTVL.

This clonotype was counted only a few times. The V call is TRBV2, the J call TRBJ2-4; 7 nucleotides align to TRBD1. The J segment lost 1 base and the V segment lost 9 bases, leaving 6 bases of the junction unmatched. From germline, CDR1 is SNHLY and CDR2 FYNNEI. The CDR3 is 14 amino acids. In nucleotides, the CDR3 is TGTGCCAGTACCAAGGACAGGGCCAAAAACATTCAGTACTTC. Its protein is CASTKDRAKNIQYF.

The rearrangement links TRBV20-1 to TRBJ2-1; 8 bases are shared with TRBD2. V gave up 3 bases and J gave up 4 bases; unmatched junction bases: 5. CDR3 length: 14 amino acids. Germline CDR1 is DFQATT and CDR2 is SNEGSKA (reference sequence). In DNA form, the CDR3 reads TGCAGTGCTAGTACACGGGAGGGTTACAATGAGCAGTTCTTC. Amino acid sequence: CSASTREGYNEQFF.

This chain connects TRBV12-5 to TRBJ1-1; D is possibly TRBD1 (6 bases). Trimming stripped 7 bases from V and 3 bases from J, with 12 bases between. Germline CDR1 LGHNT, CDR2 FRNRAP. This CDR3 is 13 amino acids long. The CDR3 reads CASAPGAYTEAFF. The CDR3 nucleotides are TGTGCTAGTGCCCCGGGGGCCTACACTGAAGCTTTCTTT.

The V gene is TRBV30, the J gene TRBJ2-2, with a possible D match to TRBD1 (6 bases). V lost 3 bases and J lost 0, with 8 bases in between. The CDR3 is 14 amino acids. Germline CDR1 is GTSNPN and CDR2 is SVGIG (reference sequence). CDR3 sequence: CAWRQGPNTGELFF. The CDR3 bases are TGTGCCTGGAGACAGGGTCCGAACACCGGGGAGCTGTTTTTT.

This clonotype was seen only a few times. The rearrangement uses TRBV5-1 and TRBJ2-3; D possibly corresponds to TRBD2 (6 bases). This CDR3 comprises 16 residues. V was cut by 4 bases and J by 5 bases, with 20 bases left in between. Germline CDR1 is SGHRS and CDR2 is YFSETQ. The CDR3 is CASSPQAGRGIDTQYF. The CDR3, as DNA: TGCGCCAGCAGCCCTCAAGCGGGTCGAGGCATAGATACGCAGTATTTT. Full variable domain (remainder filled in from reference TRBV5-1 and TRBJ2-3): KAGVTQTPRYLIKTRGQQVTLSCSPISGHRSVSWYQQTPGQGLQFLFEYFSETQRNKGNFPGRFSGRQFSNSRSEMNVSTLELGDSALYLCASSPQAGRGIDTQYFGPGTRLTVL.

The CDR3 region has the DNA TGTGCCAGCAGCTTAAGTAGTGGCAGTAAAGAGACCCAGTACTTC. Amino acids: CASSLSSGSKETQYF. V usage is TRBV11-2 and J usage is TRBJ2-5; the D is unclear. Trimming took 2 bases from V and 3 from J, leaving 13 bases between them. Germline assignment: CDR1 SGHAT and CDR2 FQNNGV. This CDR3 has 15 residues.

The chain joins TRBV2 to TRBJ2-5; D gene unclear. V lost 6 bases and J 6 bases, leaving 14 bases between the germline ends. Germline loops: CDR1 SNHLY, CDR2 FYNNEI. CDR3 length equals 13 residues. The CDR3 bases are TGTGCCAGCAGGCCCGCCTGGAAGAAGACCCAGTACTTC. Translated: CASRPAWKKTQYF.

The chain recombines TRBV30 with TRBJ2-7; a possible D gene is TRBD2 (6 bases). The CDR3 loop spans 14 amino acids. V was trimmed by 2 bases and J by 2 bases, leaving 13 bases between them. Germline-derived CDR1 and CDR2 are GTSNPN and SVGIG (reference sequence). The CDR3 loop reads CAWSYLARAYEQYF. The CDR3 DNA reads TGTGCCTGGAGTTACCTAGCGAGAGCCTACGAGCAGTACTTC.

The chain uses TRBV6-5 and TRBJ2-5; D is possibly TRBD1 (6 bases). CDR1 is MNHEY, CDR2 SVGAGI, per germline. V lost 0 bases and J 0 bases, leaving 11 bases between the germline ends. The length of the CDR3 is 16 residues. The CDR3 coding sequence is TGTGCCAGCAGTTACTCGATTAGGGACAACCAAGAGACCCAGTACTTC. This encodes CASSYSIRDNQETQYF.

This clonotype occurred a few times. Here the CDR3 reads CSAMGIYSTDTQYF. CDR3 sequence (DNA): TGCAGTGCTATGGGTATCTACTCTACAGATACGCAGTATTTT. The chain couples TRBV20-1 to TRBJ2-3; D call uncertain. CDR1 is DFQATT, CDR2 SNEGSKA, per germline (reference sequence). The CDR3 loop spans 14 amino acids. Between the trimmed V and J ends, which lost 4 bases and 3 bases, there was a span of 14 bases.

The V and J genes are TRBV20-1 and TRBJ2-5; 7 positions match TRBD1. The V gene's germline CDR1 is DFQATT and CDR2 SNEGSKA (reference sequence). The CDR3 extends over 13 amino acids. The ends lost 3 bases at V and 11 bases at J; junction bases unmatched: 12. CDR3 sequence: CSASTVGGSEQYF. The CDR3, as DNA: TGCAGTGCTAGTACCGTAGGGGGCTCGGAGCAGTACTTC.

The chain carries TRBV20-1 and TRBJ2-1; TRBD2 matches at 14 bases. Trimming at V came to 6 bases and at J to 6 bases, leaving 4 bases not matched to a gene. This CDR3 has 14 amino acids. Germline V gives CDR1 DFQATT, CDR2 SNEGSKA (reference sequence). Here the CDR3 reads CSARTSGRFNEQFF. DNA of the CDR3: TGCAGTGCCAGGACTAGCGGGAGGTTCAATGAGCAGTTCTTC.

There are a few counts of this clonotype. The chain joins TRBV9 to TRBJ1-2; TRBD1 agrees at 8 bases. The CDR3 spans 14 residues. The junction had 4 bases not matched to a gene; V was cut back by 3 bases and J by 3 bases. CDR1 is SGDLS, CDR2 YYNGEE, per germline. CDR3 in DNA: TGTGCCAGCAGCGCCCGGACAGGGCACTATGGCTACACCTTC. Its translation: CASSARTGHYGYTF.

The genes are TRBV4-1 and TRBJ2-7, with D possibly TRBD2 on 7 matching bases. The V and J ends lost 4 bases and 5 bases respectively, with 18 bases between them. CDR3 length equals 15 residues. Germline V gene sequence: CDR1 MGHRA, CDR2 YSYEKL. The CDR3 DNA follows: TGCGCCAGCAGCCGAACAGGGCGGGAGTCGGACGAGCAGTACTTC. Protein product: CASSRTGRESDEQYF.

This chain uses TRBV7-2 with TRBJ2-5; D is unresolved. The CDR3 runs to 14 residues. CDR1 and CDR2 (germline): SGHTA, FQGNSA. Trimming cost V 5 bases and J 7 bases, with 17 bases left between them. DNA of the CDR3: TGTGCCAGCAGCCGGAGAACACTTACGGTGACCCAGTACTTC. Amino acids: CASSRRTLTVTQYF.

The V and J genes are TRBV28 and TRBJ2-4, with D tentatively TRBD1 or TRBD2 (5 bases each). The CDR3 runs 13 residues. Germline V lookup: CDR1 MDHEN, CDR2 SYDVKM. V gave up 6 bases and J gave up 5 bases, with 11 bases separating them. The CDR3 DNA sequence: TGTGCCAGCAGCGAGGGGCAGGAAAACATTCAGTACTTC. It yields the protein CASSEGQENIQYF.

The rearrangement links TRBV11-2 to TRBJ2-1; 7 positions match TRBD2. The CDR3 is 15 amino acids. V dropped 5 bases and J dropped 0; count of bases not matched to a gene: 4. The V gene's germline CDR1 is SGHAT and CDR2 FQNNGV. The CDR3 loop is CASSLTSDSYNEQFF. CDR3 nucleotides: TGTGCCAGCAGCCTAACTAGCGACTCCTACAATGAGCAGTTCTTC.